One sample yielded the 9 T cell receptor beta chains listed below, sequenced in a study of T cell responses to AZD1222 COVID-19 vaccine. The table came from immunoSEQ multiplex PCR; TCRdb's copy has only in-frame clones and leaves some out. The sample consists of over 150,000 clones, 92% of them appearing once. Sample: peripheral blood, taken on day 0 of AZD1222 vaccination. These receptors were obtained from an adult in good health.

The chain recombines TRBV10-3 with TRBJ1-6, with D possibly being TRBD1 (6 bases). The CDR3 totals 14 residues. Germline V CDR1 and CDR2: ENHRY, SYGVKD. The germline V and J ends were trimmed by 5 bases and 7 bases, with 12 bases remaining between them. DNA for the CDR3: TGTGCCATCAGTTCCGGGACACGAAATTCACCCCTCCACTTT. This encodes CAISSGTRNSPLHF.

The chain has TRBV4-3 and TRBJ1-2, with 7 positions matching TRBD1. The CDR3 extends over 15 amino acids. Unmatched junction bases numbered 6, after V lost 1 base and J lost 4 bases. Germline CDR1 LGHNA, CDR2 YSLEER. As DNA, the CDR3 is TGCGCCAGCAGCCAAGTGCAGGACAGGATCTATGGCTACACCTTC. Its protein is CASSQVQDRIYGYTF.

This clone was observed a single time. The chain carries TRBV11-2 and TRBJ2-5; D is unresolved. This CDR3 has 13 amino acids. The V gene lost 5 bases and the J gene lost 6 bases, with 13 bases spanning the gap. Germline values: CDR1 SGHAT, CDR2 FQNNGV. CDR3: CASSVTPQQTQYF. The CDR3 nucleotides read TGTGCCAGCAGCGTGACACCCCAGCAGACCCAGTACTTC.

The J gene is TRBJ1-3, the V gene TRBV7-2; D uncertain. Germline V gene data show CDR1 as SGHTA and CDR2 as FQGNSA. V lost 4 bases, J lost 0 bases, and 10 bases lay in between. The CDR3 extends over 15 amino acids. In DNA, the CDR3 is TGTGCCAGCAGCTCCTTGATCAGCTCTGGAAACACCATATATTTT. This encodes CASSSLISSGNTIYF.

V gene TRBV5-1 combines with J gene TRBJ2-1, with TRBD2 matching 12 bases. Trimming at V came to 7 bases and at J to 6 bases, leaving 8 bases not matched to a gene. The CDR3 is 15 residues long. Germline V gene sequence: CDR1 SGHRS, CDR2 YFSETQ. The CDR3 DNA reads TGCGCCAGCGCACAACCGGGACTAGCGGGCAATGAGCAGTTCTTC. Protein sequence: CASAQPGLAGNEQFF.

V and J are TRBV2 and TRBJ2-7, with D maybe TRBD1 (5 bases). The CDR3 covers 12 residues. Trimming removed 6 bases at V and 4 bases at J, with 10 bases between. CDR1 is SNHLY, CDR2 FYNNEI, per germline. The CDR3 sequence is CASSERGYEQYF. CDR3 nucleotide sequence: TGTGCCAGCAGCGAAAGGGGATACGAGCAGTACTTC.

The rearrangement joins TRBV30 to TRBJ1-1; D gene unclear. V was pared by 4 bases and J by 0 bases, with 9 bases between. CDR3 length: 13 amino acids. Germline V gene sequence: CDR1 GTSNPN, CDR2 SVGIG (reference sequence). CDR3 nucleotide sequence: TGTGCCTGGATCCCCCGTATGAACACTGAAGCTTTCTTT. Its translation is CAWIPRMNTEAFF.

In this sample, this clone turned up once. The chain has TRBV6-1 and TRBJ1-1, with 8 bases that match TRBD1. Trimming removed 4 bases from V and 2 bases from J; junction bases left unmatched: 3. The CDR3 is 14 residues long. The germline V gene has CDR1 MNHNS and CDR2 SASEGT. The CDR3 DNA sequence: TGTGCCAGCAGTGTAGCAGGGGGCAACACTGAAGCTTTCTTT. This gives the protein CASSVAGGNTEAFF.

J is TRBJ1-1 and V is TRBV5-6; no firm D call. Trimming stripped 4 bases from V and 1 base from J, with 14 bases between. CDR1 is SGHDT, CDR2 YYEEEE, per germline. This CDR3 region has 15 residues. CDR3 residues: CASSSLKEGNTEAFF. The CDR3 nucleotides read TGTGCCAGCAGCAGCTTAAAGGAGGGGAACACTGAAGCTTTCTTT.